The 22 T cell receptor beta chains presented below share a single source sample, sequenced in a study of blood T cells in healthy people across ages. Primed by a sample-barcoded 5' primer and a J-beta primer mix, a second PCR proceeded for about 6 to 12 cycles. TCRdb re-analysed the 5' RACE reads in MiXCR, keeping a single row per CDR3 protein. The table lists roughly 1.4 million distinct CDR3 sequences, around 55% of them singletons. Sequenced input: blood. The receptors derive from a man younger than 35 in good health.

This chain links TRBV9 with TRBJ2-1; 8 nucleotides align to TRBD1. The germline V gene encodes CDR1 SGDLS and CDR2 YYNGEE. The CDR3 covers 16 residues. Unmatched junction bases numbered 7, after V lost 0 bases and J lost 5 bases. The CDR3 nucleotides read TGTGCCAGCAGCGTAGGGTTCGGGGGACAGGACAATGAGCAGTTCTTC. It translates to CASSVGFGGQDNEQFF.

Remarks on this clonotype: One end of the junction is discordant with germline, which a read error may explain. V usage is TRBV4-1 and J usage is TRBJ2-1; either TRBD1 or TRBD2 may supply D (6 bases each). The CDR3 is 13 residues long. Germline CDR1 is MGHRA and CDR2 is YSYEKL. In DNA, the CDR3 is TGTGCCAGCAGCCAAGGGGGGTTTAATGAGCAGTTCTTC. It specifies CASSQGGFNEQFF.

This clonotype was seen more than once but under ten times. V gene TRBV29-1 combines with J gene TRBJ2-5; D is perhaps TRBD1 (5 bases). The CDR3 contains 15 residues. Trimming left V 4 bases short and J 0 bases short, with 15 bases between. The germline CDR1 and CDR2 sequences are SQVTM and ANQGSEA. The CDR3 DNA sequence: TGCAGCGTTGTACCCCAGGACAAGTACCAAGAGACCCAGTACTTC. It codes for CSVVPQDKYQETQYF.

This clonotype has just a few counts. The V and J genes are TRBV20-1 and TRBJ1-1; 7 bases are shared with TRBD1. This CDR3 has 13 amino acids. V dropped 1 base and J dropped 4; count of bases not matched to a gene: 3. The germline V gene encodes CDR1 DFQATT and CDR2 SNEGSKA (reference sequence). The CDR3 reads CSARVSGGTEAFF. CDR3 in DNA: TGCAGTGCTAGAGTCTCAGGGGGCACTGAAGCTTTCTTT.

V usage is TRBV6-5 and J usage is TRBJ2-3; D perhaps matches TRBD2 (6 bases). Between the trimmed V and J ends, which lost 4 bases and 4 bases, there was a span of 21 bases. In germline, CDR1 is MNHEY, CDR2 SVGAGI. This CDR3 comprises 17 residues. CDR3 sequence reads: CASSSGDWQGRSDTQYF. The CDR3 nucleotides are TGTGCCAGCAGTTCGGGAGACTGGCAGGGTCGATCAGATACGCAGTATTTT.

The gene calls are TRBV7-2 and TRBJ1-1; D is perhaps TRBD1 (6 bases). CDR1 is SGHTA, CDR2 FQGNSA, per germline. The CDR3 runs to 15 residues. The V end was cut by 5 bases, the J end by 0 bases, with 13 bases between. The CDR3 protein is CASSHPRGLNTEAFF. In DNA, the CDR3 is TGTGCCAGCAGCCACCCCCGGGGGCTGAACACTGAAGCTTTCTTT.

This clonotype was detected a few times. The genes are TRBV7-8 and TRBJ2-3; possibly TRBD2 for D (5 bases). This CDR3 region has 15 residues. V was cut by 4 bases and J by 5 bases, with 16 bases left in between. Germline CDR1 is SGHVS and CDR2 is FQNEAQ. The CDR3: CASSSTHLGVDTQYF. The CDR3 region has the DNA TGTGCCAGCAGCTCAACCCACTTGGGAGTAGATACGCAGTATTTT. Using reference TRBV7-8 and TRBJ2-3 for the parts outside the CDR3, the full variable domain is GAGVSQSPRYKVAKRGQDVALRCDPISGHVSLFWYQQALGQGPEFLTYFQNEAQLDKSGLPSDRFFAERPEGSVSTLKIQRTQQEDSAVYLCASSSTHLGVDTQYFGPGTRLTVL.

There are a few counts of this clonotype. The chain joins TRBV29-1 to TRBJ2-3; 10 bases are a match to TRBD1. With 0 bases clipped from V and 3 bases from J, the junction kept 6 bases outside the gene matches. There are 16 residues in the CDR3. CDR1 and CDR2 (germline): SQVTM, ANQGSEA. The CDR3 nucleotides read TGCAGCGTTGAAGACGCGGGACAGGGGAGGACAGATACGCAGTATTTT. It is translated as CSVEDAGQGRTDTQYF.

This clonotype was detected only a few times. The rearrangement links TRBV20-1 to TRBJ2-7; the D gene is possibly TRBD2 (5 bases). This CDR3 spans 13 amino acids. Germline loops: CDR1 DFQATT, CDR2 SNEGSKA (reference sequence). Trimming pared 8 bases from V and 1 base from J, leaving 15 bases between. In nucleotides, the CDR3 is TGCAGTACCACAGCGGTGTCTTCCTACGAGCAGTACTTC. Its translation: CSTTAVSSYEQYF.

The V call is TRBV4-2, the J call TRBJ2-7; D is unresolved. Trimming took 0 bases from V and 9 from J, leaving 9 bases between them. This CDR3 is 12 amino acids long. Per germline, CDR1 LGHNA and CDR2 YNFKEQ. The CDR3 DNA is TGTGCCAGCAGCCAAGATTCACAGACGCAGTACTTC. Its protein is CASSQDSQTQYF.

The rearrangement uses TRBV20-1 and TRBJ2-7; possible D gene TRBD2, 6 bases. Germline V gene sequence: CDR1 DFQATT, CDR2 SNEGSKA (reference sequence). V gave up 6 bases and J gave up 3 bases, with 15 bases separating them. The CDR3 is 13 amino acids. The CDR3 DNA follows: TGCAGTGCAAGACTAGGGAGTTACTACGAGCAGTACTTC. Encoded protein: CSARLGSYYEQYF.

A remark on this clonotype: An end of the junction does not agree with germline; a read error may underlie this. The V gene is TRBV7-2, the J gene TRBJ2-3; D is ambiguous. There are 14 residues in the CDR3. From germline, CDR1 is SGHTA and CDR2 FQGNSA. CDR3: CASSLSLRTETQYF. CDR3 DNA: TGTGCCAGCAGCTTATCACTGAGAACAGAGACGCAGTATTTT.

V and J are TRBV29-1 and TRBJ2-3; a weak D match, TRBD1 (5 bases). Trimming stripped 4 bases from V and 2 bases from J, with 13 bases between. Germline lookup yields CDR1 SQVTM and CDR2 ANQGSEA. The CDR3 totals 14 residues. The CDR3: CSVGRWGNTDTQYF. CDR3 in DNA: TGCAGCGTTGGGAGATGGGGCAACACAGATACGCAGTATTTT.

The chain couples TRBV19 to TRBJ1-2; D may be TRBD1 (6 bases). The germline CDR1 and CDR2 sequences are LNHDA and SQIVND (reference sequence). Trimming took 5 bases from V and 0 from J, leaving 13 bases between them. The CDR3 runs to 15 residues. CDR3 in DNA: TGTGCCAGTAGTCTAACAGGGCCCGCTAACTATGGCTACACCTTC. Translated, it gives CASSLTGPANYGYTF.

This clonotype has only a few counts. V usage is TRBV27 and J usage is TRBJ2-4, with 10 bases aligning to TRBD2. V lost 5 bases, J lost 6 bases, and 13 bases stayed unmatched. Looked up from germline, CDR1 is MNHEY and CDR2 is SMNVEV (reference sequence). CDR3 size: 17 residues. The CDR3 loop is CASSTPYLAGGLNIQYF. Written as DNA, the CDR3 is TGTGCCAGCAGTACTCCCTACTTAGCGGGGGGCTTAAACATTCAGTACTTC.

The rearrangement uses TRBV7-2 and TRBJ2-2; 7 bases are a match to TRBD1. From germline, CDR1 is SGHTA and CDR2 FQGNSA. The CDR3 loop spans 15 amino acids. The trim removed 6 bases at V and 4 bases at J, leaving 8 bases unmatched. CDR3 sequence: CASRTQGRGTGELFF. The CDR3 bases are TGTGCCAGCAGAACACAGGGGCGCGGCACCGGGGAGCTGTTTTTT. The full variable domain, completed using reference TRBV7-2 and TRBJ2-2, is GAGVSQSPSNKVTEKGKDVELRCDPISGHTALYWYRQSLGQGLEFLIYFQGNSAPDKSGLPSDRFSAERTGGSVSTLTIQRTQQEDSAVYLCASRTQGRGTGELFFGEGSRLTVL.

This clonotype was seen more than once but under ten times. V gene TRBV10-3 combines with J gene TRBJ2-7, with TRBD1 matching over 9 bases. CDR3 size: 15 residues. Trimming removed 6 bases from V and 3 bases from J; junction bases left unmatched: 9. Germline loops: CDR1 ENHRY, CDR2 SYGVKD. CDR3 in DNA: TGTGCCATCAGGGGGGACAGGGACGGATTCTACGAGCAGTACTTC. This codes for CAIRGDRDGFYEQYF.

The V gene is TRBV25-1, the J gene TRBJ2-1; 7 bases map to TRBD1. CDR1 MGHDK and CDR2 SYGVNS come from the germline V gene. Trimming cost V 3 bases and J 3 bases; bases outside gene matches: 5. The CDR3 spans 15 residues. As DNA, the CDR3 is TGTGCCAGCAGTGACGACAGGGACCACTACAATGAGCAGTTCTTC. Its protein is CASSDDRDHYNEQFF.

V and J are TRBV20-1 and TRBJ2-1; tentative D call: TRBD2 (6 bases). V was cut by 5 bases and J by 4 bases, with 15 bases left in between. Germline V lookup: CDR1 DFQATT, CDR2 SNEGSKA (reference sequence). The CDR3 is 14 amino acids. Here the CDR3 reads CSAAQTRPYNEQFF. The DNA for the CDR3 is TGCAGTGCTGCCCAGACTAGGCCGTACAATGAGCAGTTCTTC.

The chain employs TRBV28 and TRBJ2-1; D is unresolved. CDR3 length: 14 residues. Between the trimmed V and J ends, which lost 5 bases and 3 bases, there was a span of 11 bases. Per the germline V gene, CDR1 is MDHEN and CDR2 is SYDVKM. The chain's CDR3 is CASSPHWSYNEQFF. CDR3 in DNA: TGTGCCAGCAGTCCTCACTGGAGCTACAATGAGCAGTTCTTC.

The chain couples TRBV6-5 to TRBJ2-1; the match to TRBD2 covers 12 bases. With 10 bases clipped from V and 1 base from J, the junction kept 5 bases outside the gene matches. Germline V CDR1 and CDR2: MNHEY, SVGAGI. This CDR3 comprises 15 residues. The CDR3, as DNA: TGTGCCACAAGGACTAGCGGGGATTCCTACAATGAGCAGTTCTTC. This sequence encodes CATRTSGDSYNEQFF.

This chain connects TRBV4-1 to TRBJ1-2; maybe TRBD1 (5 bases). V was trimmed by 0 bases and J by 4 bases, leaving 15 bases between them. The CDR3 extends over 16 amino acids. Germline loops: CDR1 MGHRA, CDR2 YSYEKL. The CDR3 loop reads CASSQDGRDSIYGYTF. The DNA of the CDR3 is TGCGCCAGCAGCCAAGACGGCCGGGACTCCATCTATGGCTACACCTTC.